This TCR beta chain was found in a study of blood T cell repertoires in COVID-19. Study at large: Samples came from the United States, Italy and Spain, spanning acute and convalescent COVID-19. Sample material is recorded as cDNA or gDNA derived from T cells, B-cell-depleted T cells, or PBMCs.

Authors' analysis steps: By means of reference gene primer amplification, nucleated cell counts were estimated. Assay used: immunoSEQ multiplex PCR; TCRdb lists only in-frame clones, some missing. The DNA gave D and trimming, while V, J and clone size come from that table. The repertoire holds tens of thousands of clones, with around nine tenths as singletons. The source material was peripheral blood. This clonotype originated in a man aged 70 or older with acute or convalescent COVID-19.

In DNA, the CDR3 is TGTGCCAGCCACGACAGTTCCCCGCCTAATGAAAAACTGTTTTTT. Its translation is CASHDSSPPNEKLFF. The chain recombines TRBV19 with TRBJ1-4; D is perhaps TRBD1 (5 bases). The CDR3 spans 15 residues. The ends were cut back, 9 bases at V and 3 bases at J, with 17 bases in the middle. Germline-derived CDR1 and CDR2 are LNHDA and SQIVND (reference sequence). Together with reference TRBV19 and TRBJ1-4, the CDR3 gives the full variable domain: DGGITQSPKYLFRKEGQNVTLSCEQNLNHDAMYWYRQDPGQGLRLIYYSQIVNDFQKGDIAEGYSVSREKKESFPLTVTSAQKNPTAFYLCASHDSSPPNEKLFFGSGTQLSVL.